This entry concerns a single T cell receptor beta chain. The CDR3 is 13 residues long. Trimming cost V 9 bases and J 4 bases; bases outside gene matches: 5. The data are from a study of blood T cell repertoires in COVID-19. Study context: Acute and convalescent COVID-19 samples came from the United States, Italy and Spain. Sources were T cells, B-cell-depleted T cells, or PBMCs; the material itself was cDNA or gDNA.

In the study's own analysis: Researchers report that nucleated cell counts were estimated from reference gene primer amplification. Sequencing was performed with immunoSEQ multiplex PCR; in TCRdb, only in-frame clones are kept and a portion is missing. The DNA gave D and trimming, while V, J and clone size come from that table. Among 140,000 to 150,000 clones listed, about four fifths were seen once. The sequence came from a human donor with acute or convalescent COVID-19. The donor label of this sample is uncertain. The material sequenced was peripheral blood. The chain is built from TRBV12-3 or TRBV12-4 and TRBJ1-5, with TRBD1 matching 8 bases. The CDR3 loop reads CASPGGLNQPQHF. DNA of the CDR3: TGTGCCAGTCCAGGGGGCCTTAATCAGCCCCAGCATTTT.